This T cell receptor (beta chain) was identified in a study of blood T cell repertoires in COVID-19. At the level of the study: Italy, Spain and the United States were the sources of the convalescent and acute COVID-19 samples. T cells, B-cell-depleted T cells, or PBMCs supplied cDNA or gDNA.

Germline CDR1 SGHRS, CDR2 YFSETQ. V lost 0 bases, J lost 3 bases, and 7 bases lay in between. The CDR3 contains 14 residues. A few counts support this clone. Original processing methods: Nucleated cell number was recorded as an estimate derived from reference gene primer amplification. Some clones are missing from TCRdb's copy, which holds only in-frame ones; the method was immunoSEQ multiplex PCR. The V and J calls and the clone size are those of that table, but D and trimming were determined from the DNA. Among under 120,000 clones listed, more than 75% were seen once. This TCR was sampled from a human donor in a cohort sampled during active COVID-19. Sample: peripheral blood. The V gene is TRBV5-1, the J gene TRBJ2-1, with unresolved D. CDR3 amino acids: CASSLVADYNEQFF. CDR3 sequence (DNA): TGCGCCAGCAGCTTGGTGGCGGACTACAATGAGCAGTTCTTC.